The 25 T cell receptor beta chains below all came from one sample that was sequenced in a study of blood T cell repertoires in COVID-19. This table comes from immunoSEQ multiplex PCR, and its TCRdb copy is limited to in-frame clones, with some not included. The data contain a few hundred thousand clones, just over 85% of them seen just once; the ten biggest clones take up over 2%. The specimen was peripheral blood. These receptors all come from a man aged 25-45 years who had recovered from COVID-19.

V usage is TRBV10-2 and J usage is TRBJ1-2; D may be TRBD1 (5 bases). The germline CDR1 and CDR2 sequences are WSHSY and SAAADI. Trimming shortened V by 4 bases and J by 5 bases, and 14 bases separated the two germline ends. This CDR3 comprises 14 residues. CDR3 sequence reads: CASSGQGGSYGYTF. For the CDR3, the DNA is TGCGCCAGCAGTGGGCAGGGAGGATCATATGGCTACACCTTC.

This chain uses TRBV4-3 with TRBJ2-3; possible D gene TRBD1, 5 bases. The length of the CDR3 is 18 residues. V was trimmed by 0 bases and J by 2 bases, leaving 18 bases between them. Germline V gene lookup returns CDR1 LGHNA and CDR2 YSLEER. CDR3 protein: CASSQDHSRDSNTDTQYF. The CDR3 DNA reads TGCGCCAGCAGCCAAGATCATTCCCGAGACAGCAACACAGATACGCAGTATTTT.

The V call is TRBV12-3 or TRBV12-4, the J call TRBJ2-5; D call uncertain. This CDR3 is built from 13 residues. The V end was cut by 6 bases, the J end by 5 bases, with 13 bases between. In DNA form, the CDR3 reads TGTGCCAGCAGCCCTTTGACCGGGGAGACCCAGTACTTC. It encodes CASSPLTGETQYF.

V gene TRBV5-1 combines with J gene TRBJ1-2; TRBD1 might be the D (6 bases). Germline V CDR1 and CDR2: SGHRS, YFSETQ. The CDR3 is 13 residues long. Trimming shortened V by 0 bases and J by 8 bases, and 11 bases separated the two germline ends. CDR3 sequence reads: CASSLVAGAGYTF. The CDR3 coding sequence is TGCGCCAGCAGCTTGGTGGCAGGGGCGGGCTACACCTTC.

This chain joins TRBV11-3 and TRBJ2-3; maybe TRBD1 (6 bases). The V gene lost 3 bases and the J gene lost 2 bases, with 9 bases spanning the gap. CDR3 size: 14 residues. Germline values: CDR1 SGHNT, CDR2 YENEEA. This chain's CDR3 is CASSLGALTDTQYF. The CDR3, as DNA: TGTGCCAGCAGCTTGGGGGCCCTCACAGATACGCAGTATTTT.

The chain is built from TRBV7-8 and TRBJ2-2; D is undetermined. The CDR3 is 14 amino acids. V shed 5 bases and J shed 5 bases, with 12 bases lying between them. Per the germline V gene, CDR1 is SGHVS and CDR2 is FQNEAQ. CDR3 nucleotide sequence: TGTGCCAGCAGCCCCCCAATCCAGACCGGGGAGCTGTTTTTT. Translating it yields CASSPPIQTGELFF. Based on the CDR3 plus reference TRBV7-8 and TRBJ2-2, the full variable domain is GAGVSQSPRYKVAKRGQDVALRCDPISGHVSLFWYQQALGQGPEFLTYFQNEAQLDKSGLPSDRFFAERPEGSVSTLKIQRTQQEDSAVYLCASSPPIQTGELFFGEGSRLTVL.

The chain couples TRBV5-4 to TRBJ1-2; D is uncertain. The CDR3 is 12 amino acids. Trimming left V 4 bases short and J 6 bases short, with 10 bases between. Germline-derived CDR1 and CDR2 are SGHNT and YYREEE (reference sequence). CDR3 coding DNA: TGTGCCAGCAGCACGGGAAAGGATGGCTACACCTTC. It codes for CASSTGKDGYTF. The full variable domain, rest sourced from reference TRBV5-4 and TRBJ1-2, is ETGVTQSPTHLIKTRGQQVTLRCSSQSGHNTVSWYQQALGQGPQFIFQYYREEENGRGNFPPRFSGLQFPNYSSELNVNALELDDSALYLCASSTGKDGYTFGSGTRLTVV.

The chain joins TRBV15 to TRBJ1-1; the D gene is possibly TRBD1 (5 bases). The CDR3 loop spans 15 amino acids. V shed 0 bases and J shed 5 bases, with 13 bases lying between them. CDR1 is LNHNV, CDR2 YYDKDF, per germline (reference sequence). CDR3 loop: CATSRDLSRGTEAFF. Written as DNA, the CDR3 is TGTGCCACCAGCAGAGATCTCAGCCGGGGGACTGAAGCTTTCTTT. The full variable domain, its missing parts supplied by reference TRBV15 and TRBJ1-1, is DAMVIQNPRYQVTQFGKPVTLSCSQTLNHNVMYWYQQKSSQAPKLLFHYYDKDFNNEADTPDNFQSRRPNTSFCFLDIRSPGLGDTAMYLCATSRDLSRGTEAFFGQGTRLTVV.

The rearrangement links TRBV6-2 or TRBV6-3 to TRBJ2-7; possibly TRBD2 for D (6 bases). The CDR3 has 14 amino acids. Germline V CDR1 and CDR2: MNHEY, SVGEGT. V was trimmed by 5 bases and J by 0 bases, leaving 11 bases between them. The CDR3 protein is CASSAGLSSYEQYF. CDR3 DNA sequence: TGTGCCAGCAGTGCCGGACTAAGCTCCTACGAGCAGTACTTC.

The chain recombines TRBV6-5 with TRBJ1-1, with 7 bases lining up with TRBD1. CDR1 is MNHEY and CDR2 is SVGAGI in the germline V gene. With 8 bases clipped from V and 1 base from J, the junction kept 7 bases outside the gene matches. The CDR3 is 14 residues long. CDR3 residues: CASERQGGNTEAFF. In nucleotides, the CDR3 is TGTGCCAGCGAAAGACAGGGTGGGAACACTGAAGCTTTCTTT.

V gene TRBV6-5 combines with J gene TRBJ2-3, with TRBD2 matching over 8 bases. Germline CDR1 MNHEY, CDR2 SVGAGI. The CDR3 totals 14 residues. V lost 6 bases to trimming and J lost 4 bases; unmatched junction nucleotides: 6. CDR3 bases: TGTGCCAGCAGGCGGGGGGCCAAGGCAGATACGCAGTATTTT. Its translation is CASRRGAKADTQYF.

The CDR3 DNA sequence: TGCGCCAGCAGCTTGGACGACGGGGAAGAGACCCAGTACTTC. Translating gives CASSLDDGEETQYF. This chain joins TRBV5-1 and TRBJ2-5, with D perhaps matching TRBD2 (5 bases). V lost 0 bases to trimming and J lost 3 bases, with 9 bases between them. Looked up from germline, CDR1 is SGHRS and CDR2 is YFSETQ. CDR3 length: 14 amino acids.

The chain carries TRBV12-3 or TRBV12-4 and TRBJ2-5; 9 nucleotides match TRBD2. After removal of 6 bases from V and 7 bases from J, the junction contained 6 bases not matched to a gene. The CDR3 is made up of 13 amino acids. The CDR3, as DNA: TGTGCCAGCAGAGGCGGGGGGGCAGGGACCCAGTACTTC. This sequence encodes CASRGGGAGTQYF.

The V and J genes are TRBV11-2 and TRBJ1-6; the D gene is possibly TRBD1 (5 bases). This CDR3 is 14 amino acids long. Germline assignment: CDR1 SGHAT and CDR2 FQNNGV. V lost 5 bases and J lost 5, with 10 bases in between. Here the CDR3 reads CASSAGPHNSPLHF. DNA for the CDR3: TGTGCCAGCAGCGCGGGACCTCATAATTCACCCCTCCACTTT.

CDR3 sequence (DNA): TGTGCCAGCAGTGCACAGGGACAGGGGGCGTCAGGCAATCAGCCCCAGCATTTT. This sequence encodes CASSAQGQGASGNQPQHF. V and J are TRBV25-1 and TRBJ1-5, with 12 positions matching TRBD1. This CDR3 has 18 amino acids. Germline V gives CDR1 MGHDK, CDR2 SYGVNS. J gave up 2 bases and V 4 bases, and 9 bases lay outside the gene matches. The whole variable domain, remainder taken from reference TRBV25-1 and TRBJ1-5, is EADIYQTPRYLVIGTGKKITLECSQTMGHDKMYWYQQDPGMELHLIHYSYGVNSTEKGDLSSESTVSRIRTEHFPLTLESARPSHTSQYLCASSAQGQGASGNQPQHFGDGTRLSIL.

This clone came up once. The chain carries TRBV6-5 and TRBJ1-2; 7 nucleotides agree with TRBD1. Per germline, CDR1 MNHEY and CDR2 SVGAGI. V gave up 11 bases and J gave up 3 bases; unmatched junction bases: 3. The CDR3 is 11 residues long. As DNA, the CDR3 is TGTGCCGCGGGGACAGACTATGGCTACACCTTC. This sequence encodes CAAGTDYGYTF.

The chain uses TRBV9 and TRBJ2-6; TRBD2 is a possible D gene (5 bases). Germline V gives CDR1 SGDLS, CDR2 YYNGEE. The CDR3 length is 18 residues. V lost 2 bases and J lost 2, with 17 bases in between. The CDR3 loop is CASSVRKSGGPGANVLTF. In nucleotides, the CDR3 is TGTGCCAGCAGCGTTCGAAAAAGCGGAGGCCCTGGGGCCAACGTCCTGACTTTC.

J is TRBJ1-5 and V is TRBV6-1; D remains ambiguous. Germline CDR1 MNHNS, CDR2 SASEGT. Trimming took 2 bases from V and 0 from J, leaving 8 bases between them. The CDR3 has 15 residues. The CDR3 DNA is TGTGCCAGCAGTGAACGCCAGATTAGCAATCAGCCCCAGCATTTT. It yields the protein CASSERQISNQPQHF.

This clone was observed a handful of times. The V call is TRBV7-6, the J call TRBJ1-5; D call uncertain. V was shortened by 1 base and J by 9 bases, with 10 bases between the two germline ends. The CDR3 has 13 amino acids. Germline lookup yields CDR1 SGHVS and CDR2 FNYEAQ. The CDR3 DNA sequence: TGTGCCAGCAGCTTAGAACCGAAGAGGCCCCAGCATTTT. Translation gives CASSLEPKRPQHF.

The J gene is TRBJ1-2, the V gene TRBV6-1; D remains unclear. Per germline, CDR1 MNHNS and CDR2 SASEGT. CDR3 length: 12 amino acids. The V gene lost 3 bases and the J gene lost 10 bases, with 12 bases spanning the gap. Here the CDR3 reads CASSDIRHDYTF. In nucleotides, the CDR3 is TGTGCCAGCAGTGATATAAGACATGACTACACCTTC.

The genes are TRBV7-2 and TRBJ2-1, with 7 bases that match TRBD2. Germline V gene sequence: CDR1 SGHTA, CDR2 FQGNSA. After removal of 1 base from V and 2 bases from J, the junction contained 11 bases not matched to a gene. There are 18 residues in the CDR3. CDR3 sequence: CASSLVLTPGLPYNEQFF. CDR3 DNA sequence: TGTGCCAGCAGCTTAGTCCTTACCCCGGGACTACCCTACAATGAGCAGTTCTTC.

CDR3 in amino acids: CASSLGQPRTLLSEQYF. CDR3 nucleotides: TGTGCCAGCTCACTGGGACAGCCGAGAACTTTGTTGAGCGAGCAGTACTTC. The rearrangement links TRBV18 to TRBJ2-7; 7 positions match TRBD1. Germline V gene sequence: CDR1 KGHSH, CDR2 LQKENI. This CDR3 contains 17 residues. V was clipped by 4 bases and J by 6 bases; unmatched bases: 18.

This clone has a single count. The chain combines TRBV6-5 with TRBJ1-1; TRBD1 matches 9 bases. The trim removed 8 bases at V and 3 bases at J, leaving 10 bases unmatched. Per germline, CDR1 MNHEY and CDR2 SVGAGI. The CDR3 runs 15 residues. The chain's CDR3 is CASCKQGAGDTEAFF. The CDR3 coding sequence is TGTGCCAGCTGCAAACAGGGGGCTGGGGACACTGAAGCTTTCTTT.

This chain links TRBV6-5 with TRBJ1-1; D might be TRBD1 (6 bases). Germline-derived CDR1 and CDR2 are MNHEY and SVGAGI. The CDR3 totals 13 residues. Trimming stripped 8 bases from V and 1 base from J, with 11 bases between. The CDR3 DNA follows: TGTGCCAGCCAAGGACAGCAGAACACTGAAGCTTTCTTT. Protein: CASQGQQNTEAFF.

In its sample, this clone was seen a few times. This chain joins TRBV5-1 and TRBJ2-1, with 8 bases aligning to TRBD1. V shed 4 bases and J 5 bases; nucleotides not matched to a gene: 2. This CDR3 is built from 13 residues. The germline gives CDR1 SGHRS, CDR2 YFSETQ. For the CDR3, the DNA is TGCGCCAGCAGCAAGGGACAGGACAATGAGCAGTTCTTC. It encodes CASSKGQDNEQFF.